This T cell receptor beta chain emerged from a study of blood T cell repertoires in COVID-19. About the research overall: There were acute and convalescent COVID-19 samples, and they came from the United States, Italy and Spain. The analysed material was cDNA or gDNA that came from T cells, B-cell-depleted T cells, or PBMCs.

Original data processing: It was from reference gene primer amplification that nucleated cell counts were estimated. The protocol was immunoSEQ multiplex PCR, while the TCRdb copy is restricted to in-frame clones and leaves out a portion. The DNA was the basis for D and trimming; V, J and clone size are from that table. This table has about 140,000 clones, 75% to 80% appearing once. The recovered donors of Cohort 3 showed two negative PCRs, clearance, or symptom resolution. Sequencing used PBMCs or T cells enriched from blood (not recorded which). This TCR was sampled from a woman aged 45-65 years who had recovered from COVID-19.

The CDR3 region has the DNA TGTGCCAGCAGCTTGAGGACAGGGCTCCTGGTAGGCTATGGCTACACCTTC. The encoded protein is CASSLRTGLLVGYGYTF. The genes are TRBV5-4 and TRBJ1-2, with 8 bases lining up with TRBD1. The CDR3 has 17 amino acids. V dropped 1 base and J dropped 4; count of bases not matched to a gene: 12. Germline CDR1 and CDR2: SGHNT and YYREEE (reference sequence). The full variable domain, rest sourced from reference TRBV5-4 and TRBJ1-2, is ETGVTQSPTHLIKTRGQQVTLRCSSQSGHNTVSWYQQALGQGPQFIFQYYREEENGRGNFPPRFSGLQFPNYSSELNVNALELDDSALYLCASSLRTGLLVGYGYTFGSGTRLTVV.